The clone carrying this T cell receptor beta chain was counted only a few times. Its antigen is unknown. RNA transcripts provided the source from which TCR beta CDR3 regions were amplified. The HTBI primer set was used in a first-round RT-PCR of the TCR CDR3. TCRdb passed the multiplex PCR reads through MiXCR, listing each CDR3 protein once. The sample gives approximately 360,000 distinct CDR3 sequences, roughly 14% of which show up once; about 27% is in the top ten. This specimen belongs to a study of T cells in Graves' hyperthyroidism and ophthalmopathy. The study's findings and limits: Ophthalmopathy was told apart from stable hyperthyroidism by a 13 V-J model. Blood samples included most of the expanded thyroid clonotypes exceeding 0.001.

Per the germline V gene, CDR1 is SGDLS and CDR2 is YYNGEE. The CDR3 is 15 amino acids. The ends were cut back, 0 bases at V and 2 bases at J, with 9 bases in the middle. The material sequenced was blood. This TCR derives from a woman between 18 and 29 years old with Graves' hyperthyroidism that later progressed to Graves' ophthalmopathy. This rearrangement joins TRBV9 to TRBJ1-3, with a tentative D call TRBD1 (5 bases). CDR3 DNA: TGTGCCAGCAGCGTAGCCGGGGGAGCTGGAAACACCATATATTTT. This gives the protein CASSVAGGAGNTIYF. Variable domain in full (rest from reference TRBV9 and TRBJ1-3): DSGVTQTPKHLITATGQRVTLRCSPRSGDLSVYWYQQSLDQGLQFLIQYYNGEERAKGNILERFSAQQFPDLHSELNLSSLELGDSALYFCASSVAGGAGNTIYFGEGSWLTVV.